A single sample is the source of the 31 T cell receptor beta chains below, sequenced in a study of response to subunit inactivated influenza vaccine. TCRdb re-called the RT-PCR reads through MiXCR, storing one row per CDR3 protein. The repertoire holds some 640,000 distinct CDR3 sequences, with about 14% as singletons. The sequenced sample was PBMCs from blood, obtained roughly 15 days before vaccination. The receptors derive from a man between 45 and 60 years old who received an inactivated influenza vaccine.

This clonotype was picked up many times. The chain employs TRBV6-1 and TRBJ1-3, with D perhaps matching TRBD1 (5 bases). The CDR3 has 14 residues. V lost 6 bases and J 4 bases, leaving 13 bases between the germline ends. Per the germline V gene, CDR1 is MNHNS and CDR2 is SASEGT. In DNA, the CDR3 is TGTGCCAGCAGGGATGGACAAGACGGAAACACCATATATTTT. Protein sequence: CASRDGQDGNTIYF.

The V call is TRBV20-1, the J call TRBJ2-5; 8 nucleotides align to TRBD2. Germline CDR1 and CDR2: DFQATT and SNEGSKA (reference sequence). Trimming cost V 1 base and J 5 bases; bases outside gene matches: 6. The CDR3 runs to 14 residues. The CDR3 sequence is CSARAGGLGETQYF. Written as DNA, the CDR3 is TGCAGTGCTAGAGCGGGAGGGCTTGGCGAGACCCAGTACTTC.

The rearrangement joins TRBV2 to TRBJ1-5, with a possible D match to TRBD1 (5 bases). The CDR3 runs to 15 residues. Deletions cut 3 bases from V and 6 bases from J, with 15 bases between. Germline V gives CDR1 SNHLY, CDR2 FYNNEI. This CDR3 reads CASSDRGPSGQPQHF. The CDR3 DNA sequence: TGTGCCAGCAGTGACCGGGGACCGAGCGGTCAGCCCCAGCATTTT.

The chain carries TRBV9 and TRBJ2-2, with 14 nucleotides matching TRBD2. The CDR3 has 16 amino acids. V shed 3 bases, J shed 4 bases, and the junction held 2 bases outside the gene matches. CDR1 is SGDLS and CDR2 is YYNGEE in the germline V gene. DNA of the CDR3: TGTGCCAGCAGCGCCGGGACTAGCGGGGGCACCGGGGAGCTGTTTTTT. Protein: CASSAGTSGGTGELFF.

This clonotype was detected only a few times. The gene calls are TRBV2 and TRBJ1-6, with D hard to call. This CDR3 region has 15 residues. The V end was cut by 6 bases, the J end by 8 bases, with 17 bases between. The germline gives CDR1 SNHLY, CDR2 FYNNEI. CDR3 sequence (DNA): TGTGCCAGCAGGCCACACACCCAAGCGGATTCACCCCTCCACTTT. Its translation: CASRPHTQADSPLHF.

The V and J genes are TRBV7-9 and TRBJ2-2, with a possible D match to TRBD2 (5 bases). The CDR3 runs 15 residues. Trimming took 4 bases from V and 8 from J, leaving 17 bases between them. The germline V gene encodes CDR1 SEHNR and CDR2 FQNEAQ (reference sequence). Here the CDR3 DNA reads TGTGCCAGCAGCTCCATTACGGGGAGAACGGGGGAGCTGTTTTTT. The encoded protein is CASSSITGRTGELFF.

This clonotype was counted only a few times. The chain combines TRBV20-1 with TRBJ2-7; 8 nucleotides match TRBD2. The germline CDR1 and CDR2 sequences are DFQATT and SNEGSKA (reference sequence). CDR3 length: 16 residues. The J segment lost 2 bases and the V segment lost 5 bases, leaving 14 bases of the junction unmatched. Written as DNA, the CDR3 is TGCAGTGCTGAAACGTCCGGGACTAGAGACCCCTACGAGCAGTACTTC. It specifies CSAETSGTRDPYEQYF.

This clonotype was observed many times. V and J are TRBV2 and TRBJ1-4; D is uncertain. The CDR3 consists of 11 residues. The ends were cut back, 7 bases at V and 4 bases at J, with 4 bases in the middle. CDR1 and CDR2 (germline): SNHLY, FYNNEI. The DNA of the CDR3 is TGTGCCAGCACACGTAATGAAAAACTGTTTTTT. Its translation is CASTRNEKLFF. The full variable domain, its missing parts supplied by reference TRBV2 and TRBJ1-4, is EPEVTQTPSHQVTQMGQEVILRCVPISNHLYFYWYRQILGQKVEFLVSFYNNEISEKSEIFDDQFSVERPDGSNFTLKIRSTKLEDSAMYFCASTRNEKLFFGSGTQLSVL.

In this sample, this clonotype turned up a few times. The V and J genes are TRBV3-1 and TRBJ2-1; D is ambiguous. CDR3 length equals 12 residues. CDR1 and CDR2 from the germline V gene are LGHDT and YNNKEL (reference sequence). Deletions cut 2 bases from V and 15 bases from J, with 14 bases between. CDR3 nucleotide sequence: TGTGCCAGCAGCCAATATGGCGCTCCGGTGTTCTTC. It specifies CASSQYGAPVFF.

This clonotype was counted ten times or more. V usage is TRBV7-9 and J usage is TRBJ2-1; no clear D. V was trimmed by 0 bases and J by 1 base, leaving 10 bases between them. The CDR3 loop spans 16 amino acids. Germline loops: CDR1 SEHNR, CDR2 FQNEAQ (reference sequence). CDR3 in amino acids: CASSLAPGGSYNEQFF. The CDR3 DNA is TGTGCCAGCAGCTTAGCACCAGGCGGTTCCTACAATGAGCAGTTCTTC.

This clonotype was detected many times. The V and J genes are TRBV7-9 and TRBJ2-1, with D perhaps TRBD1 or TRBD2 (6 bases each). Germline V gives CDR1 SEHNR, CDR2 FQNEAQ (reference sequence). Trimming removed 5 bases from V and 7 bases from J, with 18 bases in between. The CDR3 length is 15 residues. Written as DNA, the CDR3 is TGTGCCAGCAGCCGAACAGGGAGGAAGAAAAATGAGCAGTTCTTC. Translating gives CASSRTGRKKNEQFF.

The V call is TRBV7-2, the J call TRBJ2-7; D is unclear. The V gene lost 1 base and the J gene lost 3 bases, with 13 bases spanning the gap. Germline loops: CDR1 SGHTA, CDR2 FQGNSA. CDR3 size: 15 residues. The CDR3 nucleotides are TGTGCCAGCAGCTTAGGCACAGTCTTGGGCTACGAGCAGTACTTC. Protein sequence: CASSLGTVLGYEQYF.

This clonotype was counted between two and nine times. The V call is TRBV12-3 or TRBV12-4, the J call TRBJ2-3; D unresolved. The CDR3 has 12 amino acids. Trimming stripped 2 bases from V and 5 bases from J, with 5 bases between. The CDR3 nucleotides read TGTGCCAGCAGTTTAATTCTAGATACGCAGTATTTT. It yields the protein CASSLILDTQYF.

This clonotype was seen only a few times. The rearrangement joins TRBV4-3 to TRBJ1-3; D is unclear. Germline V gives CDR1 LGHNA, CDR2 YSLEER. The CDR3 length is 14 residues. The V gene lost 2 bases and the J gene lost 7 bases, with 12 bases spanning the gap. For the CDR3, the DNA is TGCGCCAGCAGCCAAACAGCCCTGGGGAACACCATATATTTT. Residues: CASSQTALGNTIYF.

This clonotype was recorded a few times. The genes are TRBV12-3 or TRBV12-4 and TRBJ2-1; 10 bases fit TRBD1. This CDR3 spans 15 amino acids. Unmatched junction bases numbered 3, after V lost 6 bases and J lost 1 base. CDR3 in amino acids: CASRRDRGSYNEQFF. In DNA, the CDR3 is TGTGCCAGCAGACGGGACAGGGGTTCCTACAATGAGCAGTTCTTC.

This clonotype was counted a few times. The CDR3 reads CASSLGQGRPETQYF. The CDR3 DNA reads as TGTGCCAGCAGCTTGGGGCAGGGGCGTCCAGAGACCCAGTACTTC. V gene TRBV7-9 combines with J gene TRBJ2-5; D may be TRBD1 (6 bases). V was trimmed by 3 bases and J by 4 bases, leaving 15 bases between them. This CDR3 has 15 residues. From germline, CDR1 is SEHNR and CDR2 FQNEAQ (reference sequence).

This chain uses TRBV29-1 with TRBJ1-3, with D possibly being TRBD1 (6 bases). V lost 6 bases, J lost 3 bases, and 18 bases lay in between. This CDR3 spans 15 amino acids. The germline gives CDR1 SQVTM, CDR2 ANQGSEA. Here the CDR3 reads CSVRGSGGGGNTIYF. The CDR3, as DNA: TGCAGCGTCCGGGGATCGGGGGGCGGTGGAAACACCATATATTTT.

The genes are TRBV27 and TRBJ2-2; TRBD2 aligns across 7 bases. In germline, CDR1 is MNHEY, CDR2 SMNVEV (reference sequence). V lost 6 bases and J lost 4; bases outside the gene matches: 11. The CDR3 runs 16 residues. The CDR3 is CASSPSPGTTTGELFF. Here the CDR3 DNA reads TGTGCCAGCAGCCCTTCCCCCGGGACTACCACCGGGGAGCTGTTTTTT.

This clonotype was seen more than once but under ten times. The CDR3 coding sequence is TGTGCCAGCAGCGACAGGGGTCGGGAAAACATTCAGTACTTC. The encoded protein is CASSDRGRENIQYF. The chain uses TRBV3-1 and TRBJ2-4; TRBD1 aligns across 8 bases. The germline gives CDR1 LGHDT, CDR2 YNNKEL (reference sequence). This CDR3 has 14 residues. V lost 5 bases and J lost 5; bases outside the gene matches: 5.

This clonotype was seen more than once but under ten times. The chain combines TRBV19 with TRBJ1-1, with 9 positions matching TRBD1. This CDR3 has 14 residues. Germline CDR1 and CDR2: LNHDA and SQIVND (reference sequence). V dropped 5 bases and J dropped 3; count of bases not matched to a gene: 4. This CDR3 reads CASSPQGAYTEAFF. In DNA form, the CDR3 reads TGTGCCAGTAGTCCACAGGGGGCGTACACTGAAGCTTTCTTT.

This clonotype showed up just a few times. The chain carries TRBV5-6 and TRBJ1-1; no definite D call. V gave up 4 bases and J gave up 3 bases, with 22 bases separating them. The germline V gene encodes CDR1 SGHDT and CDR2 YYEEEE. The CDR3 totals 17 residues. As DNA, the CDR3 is TGTGCCAGCAGCCCGTCGCCCTTGGAAGATGGAGACACTGAAGCTTTCTTT. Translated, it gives CASSPSPLEDGDTEAFF.

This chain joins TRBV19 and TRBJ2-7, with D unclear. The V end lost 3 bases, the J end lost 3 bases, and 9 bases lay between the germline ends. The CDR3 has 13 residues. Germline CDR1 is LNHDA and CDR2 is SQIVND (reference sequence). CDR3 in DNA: TGTGCCAGTAGTATCCGGCCTTACTACGAGCAGTACTTC. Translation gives CASSIRPYYEQYF.

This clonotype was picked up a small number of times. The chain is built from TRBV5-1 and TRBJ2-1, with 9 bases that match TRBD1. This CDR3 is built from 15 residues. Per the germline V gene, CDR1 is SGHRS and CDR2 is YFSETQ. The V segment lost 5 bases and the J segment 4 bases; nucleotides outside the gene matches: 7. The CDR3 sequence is CASRAGQGLYNEQFF. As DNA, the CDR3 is TGCGCCAGCAGGGCGGGACAGGGCCTATACAATGAGCAGTTCTTC.

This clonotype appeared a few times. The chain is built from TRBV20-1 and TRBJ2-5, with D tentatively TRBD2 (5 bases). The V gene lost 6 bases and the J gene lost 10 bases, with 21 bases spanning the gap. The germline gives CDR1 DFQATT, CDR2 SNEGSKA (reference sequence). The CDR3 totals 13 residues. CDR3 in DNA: TGCAGTGCCCCAGGTCCCGGGGAGAGTATCCAGTACTTC. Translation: CSAPGPGESIQYF.

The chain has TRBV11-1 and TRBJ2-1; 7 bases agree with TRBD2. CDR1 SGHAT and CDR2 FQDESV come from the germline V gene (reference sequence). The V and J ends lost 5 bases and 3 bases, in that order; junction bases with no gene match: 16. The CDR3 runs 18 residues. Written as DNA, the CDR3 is TGTGCCAGCAGCCCCACCTACGGACTAGGCCCCTACTACAATGAGCAGTTCTTC. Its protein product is CASSPTYGLGPYYNEQFF.

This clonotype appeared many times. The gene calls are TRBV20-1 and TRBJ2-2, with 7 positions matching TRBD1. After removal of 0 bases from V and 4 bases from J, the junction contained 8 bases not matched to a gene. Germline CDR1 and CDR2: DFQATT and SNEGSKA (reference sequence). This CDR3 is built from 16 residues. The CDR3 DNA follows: TGCAGTGCTAGAGATGGTTGGACAGGTTCCACCGGGGAGCTGTTTTTT. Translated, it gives CSARDGWTGSTGELFF.

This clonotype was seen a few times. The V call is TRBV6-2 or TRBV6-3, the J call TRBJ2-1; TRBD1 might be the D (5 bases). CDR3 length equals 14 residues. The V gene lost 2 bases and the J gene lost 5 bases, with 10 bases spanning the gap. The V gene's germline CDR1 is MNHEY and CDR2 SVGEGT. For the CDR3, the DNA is TGTGCCAGCAGTTACGCCCCGACAGACAATGAGCAGTTCTTC. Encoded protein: CASSYAPTDNEQFF.

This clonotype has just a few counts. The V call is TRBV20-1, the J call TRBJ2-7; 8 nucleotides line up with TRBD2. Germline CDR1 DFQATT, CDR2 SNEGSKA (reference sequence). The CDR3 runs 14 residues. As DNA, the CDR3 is TGCAGCGCCGGGGTCAGCGGGAGACTGACAAAGCAGTACTTC. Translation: CSAGVSGRLTKQYF.

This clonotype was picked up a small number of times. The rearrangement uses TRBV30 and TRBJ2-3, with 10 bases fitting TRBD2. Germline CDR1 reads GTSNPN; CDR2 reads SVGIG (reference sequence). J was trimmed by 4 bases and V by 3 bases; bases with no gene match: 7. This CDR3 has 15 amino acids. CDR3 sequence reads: CAWSRAGGRADTQYF. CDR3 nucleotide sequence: TGTGCCTGGAGCCGAGCGGGAGGGCGCGCAGATACGCAGTATTTT.

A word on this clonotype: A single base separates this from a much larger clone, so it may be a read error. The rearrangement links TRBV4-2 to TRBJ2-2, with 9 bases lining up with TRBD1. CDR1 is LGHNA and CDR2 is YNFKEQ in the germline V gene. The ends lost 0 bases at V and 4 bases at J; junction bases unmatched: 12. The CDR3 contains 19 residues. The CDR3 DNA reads TGTGCCAGCAGCCAAGATGTCGTTCGGGACAGGGATGTCACCGGGGAGCTGTTTTTT. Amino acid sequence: CASSQDVVRDRDVTGELFF.

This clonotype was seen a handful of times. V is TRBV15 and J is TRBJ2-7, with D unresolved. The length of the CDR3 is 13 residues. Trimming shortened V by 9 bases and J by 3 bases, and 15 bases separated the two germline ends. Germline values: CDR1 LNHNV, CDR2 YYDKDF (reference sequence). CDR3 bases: TGTGCCACTTCCTGGCCGGCCAGCTACGAGCAGTACTTC. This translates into CATSWPASYEQYF.